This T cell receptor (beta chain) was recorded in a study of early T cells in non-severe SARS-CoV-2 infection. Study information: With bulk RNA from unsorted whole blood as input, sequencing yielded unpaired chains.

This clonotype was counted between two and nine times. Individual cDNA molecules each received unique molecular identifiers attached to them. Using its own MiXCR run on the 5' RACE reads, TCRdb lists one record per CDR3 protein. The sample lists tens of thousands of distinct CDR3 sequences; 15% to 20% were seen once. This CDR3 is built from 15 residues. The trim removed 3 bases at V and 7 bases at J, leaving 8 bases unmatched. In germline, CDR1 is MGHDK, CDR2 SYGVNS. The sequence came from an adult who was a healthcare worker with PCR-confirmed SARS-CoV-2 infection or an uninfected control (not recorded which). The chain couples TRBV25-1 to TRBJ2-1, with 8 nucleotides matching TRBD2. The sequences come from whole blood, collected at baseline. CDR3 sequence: CASSDDSGAWNEQFF. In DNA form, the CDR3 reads TGTGCCAGCAGTGATGATAGCGGGGCCTGGAATGAGCAGTTCTTC. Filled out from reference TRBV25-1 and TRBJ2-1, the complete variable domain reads EADIYQTPRYLVIGTGKKITLECSQTMGHDKMYWYQQDPGMELHLIHYSYGVNSTEKGDLSSESTVSRIRTEHFPLTLESARPSHTSQYLCASSDDSGAWNEQFFGPGTRLTVL.